This TCR beta chain is drawn from a study of T cell repertoires in cytomegalovirus infection. The wider study: Matching HLA type and CMV infection were both indicated by public TCR beta signatures. Regarding the study as a whole: Summed frequency of public TCR beta families distinguished CMV carriers with the relevant HLA. Within the response measured ex vivo, HLA-C-restricted CMV-specific TCR beta clonotypes were dominant.

Each CDR3 protein gets one entry after TCRdb re-called the reads with MiXCR. The repertoire includes around 740,000 distinct CDR3 sequences, less than 40% of them detected once, and around 2.6% sits in the top ten. In regard to this clonotype: What it binds is not known.

CDR3 size: 15 residues. V was shortened by 0 bases and J by 7 bases, with 12 bases between the two germline ends. CDR1 SGHTA and CDR2 FQGTGA come from the germline V gene. Sequences were obtained from PBMCs. The receptor was isolated from a human donor in good health (CMV status not recorded). Some clones in this sample may be carry-over from other donors' samples. The chain uses TRBV7-3 and TRBJ2-2, with TRBD1 as a possible D gene (5 bases). CDR3 sequence (DNA): TGTGCCAGCAGCTTAACAGGGGCAAGTTTCGGGGAGCTGTTTTTT. It translates to CASSLTGASFGELFF. Combining the CDR3 with reference TRBV7-3 and TRBJ2-2 gives the whole variable domain GAGVSQTPSNKVTEKGKYVELRCDPISGHTALYWYRQSLGQGPEFLIYFQGTGAADDSGLPNDRFFAVRPEGSVSTLKIQRTERGDSAVYLCASSLTGASFGELFFGEGSRLTVL.